This T cell receptor (beta chain) was identified during a study of control samples from healthy donors and cancer patients. Germline assignment: CDR1 SGHNT and CDR2 YENEEA. There are 15 residues in the CDR3. Between the trimmed V and J ends, which lost 0 bases and 2 bases, there was a span of 7 bases. Data came from immunoSEQ multiplex PCR; TCRdb stores just in-frame clones and leaves some out. Of over 85,000 clones detected, 70% to 90% appear once; the ten largest clones hold approximately 3.7%. The sequence was obtained from a woman aged 55-70 years with lung cancer. The specimen was PBMCs. The V and J genes are TRBV11-3 and TRBJ2-2, with no clear D. The CDR3 DNA reads TGTGCCAGCAGCTTAGAAGCATTAAACACCGGGGAGCTGTTTTTT. Encoded protein: CASSLEALNTGELFF.